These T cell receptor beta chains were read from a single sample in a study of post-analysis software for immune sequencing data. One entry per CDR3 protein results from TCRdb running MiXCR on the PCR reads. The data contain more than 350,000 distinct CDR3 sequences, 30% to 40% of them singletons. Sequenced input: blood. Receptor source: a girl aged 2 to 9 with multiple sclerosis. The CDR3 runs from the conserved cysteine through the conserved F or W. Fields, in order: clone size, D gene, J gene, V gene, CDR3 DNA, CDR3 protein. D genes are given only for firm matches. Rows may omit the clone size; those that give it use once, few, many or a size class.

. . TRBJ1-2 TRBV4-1 TGCGCCAGCAGCCAAGTCGACGAAGGCTACACCTTC CASSQVDEGYTF
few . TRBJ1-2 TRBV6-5 TGTGCCTGCAGCCGGGACAATTACTATGGCTACACCTTC CACSRDNYYGYTF
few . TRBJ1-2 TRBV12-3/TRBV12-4 TGTGCCAGCAGTTCCCCGGGGGCGGGAATGGCTTTACTCCACACCTTC CASSSPGAGMALLHTF
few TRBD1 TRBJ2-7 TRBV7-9 TGTGCCAGCAGTTCAACCGGGACAGCTCCCTCCTACGAGCAGTACTTC CASSSTGTAPSYEQYF
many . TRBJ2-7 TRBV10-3 TGTGCCATCAGTGAGTCTTATCCACCGATAACCTACGAGCAGTACTTC CAISESYPPITYEQYF
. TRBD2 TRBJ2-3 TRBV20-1 TGCAATGCTCGAGCGGGGGGGCGTGATACGCAGTATTTT CNARAGGRDTQYF
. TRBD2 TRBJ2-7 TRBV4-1 TGCGCCAGCAGCCAAGAAGGATTGGTCCTAGCGGGAGGGGACGAGCAGTACTTC CASSQEGLVLAGGDEQYF
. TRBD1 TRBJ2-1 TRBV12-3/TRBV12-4 TGTGCCAGCAGTTTTCCCGGGACAGGGGCAGATGAGCAGTTCTTC CASSFPGTGADEQFF
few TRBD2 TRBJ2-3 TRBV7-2 TGTGCCAGCAGCCTCTCCTACTGGACTAGCGGAAGCACAGATACGCAGTATTTT CASSLSYWTSGSTDTQYF
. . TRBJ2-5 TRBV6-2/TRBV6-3 TGTGCCAGCTCACCACTAGCCTACGGGCAAGAGACCCAGTACTTC CASSPLAYGQETQYF
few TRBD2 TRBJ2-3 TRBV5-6 TGTGCCAGCAGCTCGGGACTAGCGACAGATACGCAGTATTTT CASSSGLATDTQYF
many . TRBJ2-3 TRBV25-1 TGTGCCAGCAGCTACGGGACATCTGGGGCTGATACGCAGTATTTT CASSYGTSGADTQYF
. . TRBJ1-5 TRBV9 TGTGCCAGCAGCGCGTACGGCCGTGGGGGTCGATTGTTCCGGCCCCAGCATTTT CASSAYGRGGRLFRPQHF
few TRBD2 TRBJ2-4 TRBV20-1 TGCAGTGCCAGACTAGCGGACAAAAACATTCAGTACTTC CSARLADKNIQYF
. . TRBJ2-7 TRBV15 TGTGCCACCAGCAGAGGACCGGCCAAGGGGCTCTCGTACAATGAGCAGTACTTC CATSRGPAKGLSYNEQYF
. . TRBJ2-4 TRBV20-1 TGCAGTGCTAGAAGGTTGCCAGCCAAAAACATTCAGTACTTC CSARRLPAKNIQYF
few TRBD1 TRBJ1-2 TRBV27 TGTGCCAGCAGTTTATCGGGACAGTATGGCTACACCTTC CASSLSGQYGYTF
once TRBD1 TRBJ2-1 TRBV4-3 TGCGCCAGCAGCCAAGGAGGTCAGGGGGCGACGGAGACCCAGTTCTTC CASSQGGQGATETQFF
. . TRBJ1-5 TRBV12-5 TGTGCTAGTGGTTTGGTATTGGGCATTAGCACCTATAGCAATCAGCCCCAGCATTTT CASGLVLGISTYSNQPQHF
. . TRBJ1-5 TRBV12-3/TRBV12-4 TGTGCCAGCAGTTTACAGGATAGCAATCAGCCCCAGCATTTT CASSLQDSNQPQHF
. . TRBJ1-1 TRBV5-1 TGCGCCAGCAGCCCCGGGGGGGGCTTTGGGGCCACTGAAGCTTTCTTT CASSPGGGFGATEAFF
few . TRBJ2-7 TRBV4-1 TGCGCCAGCAGCCAAGAACCGGACAGTACCTACGAGCAGTACTTC CASSQEPDSTYEQYF
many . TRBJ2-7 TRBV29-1 TGCAGCGTTGAAGACAGGGTCTACGAGCAGTACTTC CSVEDRVYEQYF
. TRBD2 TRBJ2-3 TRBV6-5 TGTGCCAGCAACCGGGGGGATCTTACAGATACGCAGTATTTT CASNRGDLTDTQYF
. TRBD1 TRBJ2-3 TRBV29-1 TGCAGCGTGCCAGGGGGCTGGAGGGATACGCAGTATTTT CSVPGGWRDTQYF
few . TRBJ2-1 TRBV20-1 TGCAGTGCTAGAGATCGCCTGTACAATGAGCAGTTCTTC CSARDRLYNEQFF
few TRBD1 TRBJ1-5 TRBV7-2 TGTGCCAGCAGCTTGGGGGCCAGGGGGCTTCAGCCCCAGCATTTT CASSLGARGLQPQHF
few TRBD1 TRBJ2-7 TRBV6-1 TGTGCCAGCAGCGACGTCCCGGGACAGGGGACCTACGAGCAGTACTTC CASSDVPGQGTYEQYF
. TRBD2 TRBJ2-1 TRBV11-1 TGTGCCAGCAGCCCAGGGAGCGGGAGACACAATGAGCAGTTCTTC CASSPGSGRHNEQFF
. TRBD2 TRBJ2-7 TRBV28 TGTGCCAACAGGCTCAGCGGGGGCCACTACGAGCAGTACTTC CANRLSGGHYEQYF
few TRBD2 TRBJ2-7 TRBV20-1 TGCAGTGCTAGGGCGCTAGCGGGGCCCTACGAGCAGTACTTC CSARALAGPYEQYF
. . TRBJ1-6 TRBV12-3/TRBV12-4 TGTGCCAGCAGTTTTGGCCAGGGAAGTTCACCCCTCCACTTT CASSFGQGSSPLHF
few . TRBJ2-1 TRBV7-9 TGTGCCAGCAGCCCCTTAGCGGCGGACCTCAATGAGCAGTTCTTC CASSPLAADLNEQFF
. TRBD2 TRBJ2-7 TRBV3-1 TGTGCCAGCAGCCGAGGGGCGGGAGCTCTTCTGGGCGAGCAGTACTTC CASSRGAGALLGEQYF
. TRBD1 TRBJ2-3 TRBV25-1 TGTGCCAGCAGTAGGCAGGGGGTAGATACGCAGTATTTT CASSRQGVDTQYF
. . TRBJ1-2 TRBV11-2 TGTGCCAGCAGCTTAGTCGAGAGCGGTGGCTACACCTTC CASSLVESGGYTF
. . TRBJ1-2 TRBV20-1 TGCAGTGCTAGAGATGGCCGCTATGGCTACACCTTC CSARDGRYGYTF
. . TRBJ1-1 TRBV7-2 TGTGCCAACTCATACCTACAGGGAATGAACACTGAAGCTTTCTTT CANSYLQGMNTEAFF
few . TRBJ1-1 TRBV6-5 TGTGCCAGCAGCCACGAGACTGAAGCTTTCTTT CASSHETEAFF
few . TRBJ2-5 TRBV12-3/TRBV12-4 TGTGCCAGCAGTCCACCGGGCCCTCCGGGGGAGCAGTACTTC CASSPPGPPGEQYF
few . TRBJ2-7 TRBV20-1 TGCAGTGCTAGAGCGGGCAGGGCCTACGAGCAGTACTTC CSARAGRAYEQYF